This entry describes one TCR beta chain. The data are from a study of cytomegalovirus exposure and HLA in healthy donors. Study at large: Of a few hundred genotyped donors, approximately 84% clustered with self-reported Caucasian donors.

The PCR had 60 Vbeta and 13 Jbeta primers. The protocol was immunoSEQ multiplex PCR, while the TCRdb copy is restricted to in-frame clones and leaves out a portion. The data contain about 77,000 clones, more than 75% of them singletons. Deletions cut 6 bases from V and 2 bases from J, with 11 bases between. CDR3 length equals 14 residues. Germline V gene data show CDR1 as MNHEY and CDR2 as SVGAGI. This TCR was recovered from a middle-aged man in good health and CMV-seronegative. The genes are TRBV6-5 and TRBJ1-5, with D tentatively TRBD1 (5 bases). The sample was PBMCs. The CDR3 bases are TGTGCCAGCAGCCAGGACAAGCGCAATCAGCCCCAGCATTTT. Encoded protein: CASSQDKRNQPQHF.